This T cell receptor beta chain came from a study of OX40 agonist ivuxolimab in advanced cancers. Study-wide results and limits: Clones of CD4+ and CD8+ blood T cells grew by week 6 at doses of 0.1 to 3.0 mg/kg. Several nonresponders also turned out to have low normalized T-cell clonal expansion.

On this clone itself: Antigen specificity is unknown.

The protocol was immunoSEQ multiplex PCR, while the TCRdb copy is restricted to in-frame clones and leaves out a portion. The table records about 66,000 clones, about 90% of them present only once. V lost 7 bases and J lost 4; bases outside the gene matches: 7. Germline lookup yields CDR1 SQVTM and CDR2 ANQGSEA. The CDR3 spans 14 residues. The V and J genes are TRBV29-1 and TRBJ2-3, with 11 bases lining up with TRBD2. This sample comprised CD4+ or CD8+ T cells sorted from blood, obtained in a trial of the OX40 agonist ivuxolimab. The sequence was obtained from an adult with an advanced solid tumor such as melanoma, head and neck, liver or kidney cancer. For the CDR3, the DNA is TGCAGCGCTAGCGGGAGGACGATGCCAGATACGCAGTATTTT. Translation: CSASGRTMPDTQYF.